This T cell receptor (beta chain) was sequenced during a study of OX40 agonist ivuxolimab in advanced cancers. Study at large: The mean age was approximately 56 years, ranging from about 20 to 90, with around four fifths of participants male. Notes on the study in general: Antigens targeted by the expanded peripheral T cells were not determined. At 0.1 to 3.0 mg/kg and by week 6, CD4+ and CD8+ T cells in the blood had expanded clonally.

The data were produced by immunoSEQ multiplex PCR, yet TCRdb's version contains in-frame clones alone and is incomplete. Of about 62,000 clones detected, about four fifths appear once; the ten largest clones hold 9.5% to 13%. This CDR3 is built from 14 residues. Germline V CDR1 and CDR2: LGHNA, YSLEER. The V and J ends lost 3 bases and 5 bases respectively, with 14 bases between them. To note about this clone: Its antigen is undetermined.

The chain uses TRBV4-3 and TRBJ2-7; either TRBD1 or TRBD2 may fit D (5 bases each). This specimen was CD4+ or CD8+ T cells sorted from blood, taken in a trial of the OX40 agonist ivuxolimab. The receptor comes from an adult with an advanced solid tumor such as melanoma, head and neck, liver or kidney cancer. The CDR3 sequence: CASSQGRGRHEQYF. CDR3 coding DNA: TGCGCCAGCAGCCAGGGACGGGGCCGGCACGAGCAGTACTTC.